The 18 T cell receptor beta chains below come from one sample, sequenced in a study of blood T cell repertoires in COVID-19. Profiled with immunoSEQ multiplex PCR; TCRdb holds only in-frame clones, not every one. The sample has under 200,000 clones; about 86% are singletons. Sequenced sample: peripheral blood. The receptors were sampled from a man aged 45 to 65 with active or convalescent COVID-19.

In this sample, this clone turned up a few times. The V call is TRBV7-9, the J call TRBJ2-2, with TRBD1 matching 9 bases. The V gene end was trimmed by 5 bases and the J gene end by 4 bases; junction bases not matched to a gene: 8. Germline V gene sequence: CDR1 SEHNR, CDR2 FQNEAQ (reference sequence). This CDR3 has 16 amino acids. The CDR3 sequence: CASSLTGGAGTGELFF. CDR3 in DNA: TGTGCCAGCAGCCTCACAGGGGGCGCGGGCACCGGGGAGCTGTTTTTT.

This clone was found a few times. This CDR3 is also generated by other DNA sequences in the sample. This rearrangement joins TRBV3-1 (or the pseudogene TRBV3-2) to TRBJ1-1; D is undetermined. The CDR3 length is 14 residues. With 0 bases removed from V and 1 base from J, the gap between germline ends came to 6 bases. Germline assignment: CDR1 LGHDT and CDR2 YNNKEL (reference sequence). CDR3 DNA: TGTGCCAGCAGCCAAGATCGCGGGAACACTGAAGCTTTCTTT. It is translated as CASSQDRGNTEAFF.

The chain recombines TRBV9 with TRBJ2-7; 7 bases match TRBD2. Germline CDR1 reads SGDLS; CDR2 reads YYNGEE. V gave up 1 base and J gave up 5 bases; unmatched junction bases: 6. The CDR3 is 14 residues long. This chain's CDR3 is CASSVQAGRNEQYF. The CDR3 nucleotides read TGTGCCAGCAGCGTACAAGCGGGACGCAACGAGCAGTACTTC.

The chain couples TRBV5-5 to TRBJ2-7; 7 bases fit TRBD1. The V and J ends lost 4 bases and 0 bases, in that order; junction bases with no gene match: 13. The length of the CDR3 is 17 residues. Germline V lookup: CDR1 SGHKS, CDR2 YYEKEE (reference sequence). The DNA for the CDR3 is TGTGCCAGCAGCCCCGGGACAGACACACTCAGCTCCTACGAGCAGTACTTC. Encoded protein: CASSPGTDTLSSYEQYF.

The chain is built from TRBV5-1 and TRBJ1-4; D possibly corresponds to TRBD1 (6 bases). CDR1 and CDR2 from the germline V gene are SGHRS and YFSETQ. V was shortened by 0 bases and J by 5 bases, with 8 bases between the two germline ends. The CDR3 consists of 14 residues. CDR3 protein: CASSLGGQNEKLFF. CDR3 DNA sequence: TGCGCCAGCAGCTTGGGCGGACAGAATGAAAAACTGTTTTTT.

V usage is TRBV12-3 or TRBV12-4 and J usage is TRBJ2-1; possible D gene TRBD1, 6 bases. V shed 3 bases and J shed 9 bases, with 12 bases lying between them. This CDR3 is built from 13 residues. The CDR3: CASSFRTDSEQFF. CDR3 coding DNA: TGTGCCAGCAGTTTCCGGACAGACAGTGAGCAGTTCTTC.

The J gene is TRBJ2-7, the V gene TRBV20-1, with D uncertain. CDR3 length: 15 amino acids. Trimming removed 3 bases from V and 1 base from J, with 16 bases in between. The germline V gene encodes CDR1 DFQATT and CDR2 SNEGSKA (reference sequence). The CDR3 loop reads CSASGSLLWSYEQYF. For the CDR3, the DNA is TGCAGTGCTAGTGGTAGCCTACTTTGGTCCTACGAGCAGTACTTC.

This chain connects TRBV6-5 to TRBJ1-6; 7 bases line up with TRBD1. The germline gives CDR1 MNHEY, CDR2 SVGAGI. The CDR3 totals 13 residues. Trimming cost V 6 bases and J 8 bases; bases outside gene matches: 4. The CDR3 sequence: CASRKTGDSPLHF. CDR3 bases: TGTGCCAGCAGGAAAACAGGGGATTCACCCCTCCACTTT.

In DNA form, the CDR3 reads TGCGCCAGCAGCCCGCTAGCGGGGGGTAGCTCCTACGAGCAGTACTTC. The encoded protein is CASSPLAGGSSYEQYF. V and J are TRBV5-1 and TRBJ2-7, with 11 bases that match TRBD2. In germline, CDR1 is SGHRS, CDR2 YFSETQ. V shed 4 bases and J 0 bases; nucleotides not matched to a gene: 6. The CDR3 has 16 residues.

The V and J genes are TRBV9 and TRBJ1-4, with 8 bases aligning to TRBD1. The CDR3 totals 15 residues. V gave up 3 bases and J gave up 7 bases; unmatched junction bases: 8. Germline CDR1 reads SGDLS; CDR2 reads YYNGEE. The CDR3 is CASSAEDRVGEKLFF. As DNA, the CDR3 is TGTGCCAGCAGCGCCGAGGACAGGGTGGGTGAAAAACTGTTTTTT.

This rearrangement joins TRBV6-2 or TRBV6-3 to TRBJ1-6, with a weak D call TRBD1 (5 bases). The CDR3 runs 15 residues. The V gene's germline CDR1 is MNHEY and CDR2 SVGEGT. V lost 5 bases to trimming and J lost 0 bases, with 8 bases between them. CDR3 residues: CASSRQSSYNSPLHF. Written as DNA, the CDR3 is TGTGCCAGCAGTAGACAGAGCTCCTATAATTCACCCCTCCACTTT.

The V and J genes are TRBV9 and TRBJ1-1; D ambiguous. V was clipped by 4 bases and J by 1 base, with 11 bases between them. Germline V gene sequence: CDR1 SGDLS, CDR2 YYNGEE. This CDR3 contains 14 residues. CDR3 sequence: CASSFSPQNTEAFF. In DNA form, the CDR3 reads TGTGCCAGCAGCTTTAGTCCTCAGAACACTGAAGCTTTCTTT.

The chain links TRBV5-4 to TRBJ2-3, with TRBD1 matching over 7 bases. The germline gives CDR1 SGHNT, CDR2 YYREEE (reference sequence). The length of the CDR3 is 15 residues. V dropped 9 bases and J dropped 3; count of bases not matched to a gene: 13. CDR3 nucleotide sequence: TGTGCCATCATCCGGGACAGCAACCCAACAGATACGCAGTATTTT. It specifies CAIIRDSNPTDTQYF.

The V gene is TRBV7-6, the J gene TRBJ2-1, with a possible D match to TRBD2 (6 bases). V shed 8 bases and J shed 0 bases, with 8 bases lying between them. This CDR3 contains 13 residues. From germline, CDR1 is SGHVS and CDR2 FNYEAQ. The CDR3 here is CASGRSSYNEQFF. The CDR3, as DNA: TGTGCCAGCGGGAGGAGCTCCTACAATGAGCAGTTCTTC.

This clone came up a few times. This chain joins TRBV11-3 and TRBJ1-2; TRBD1 agrees at 7 bases. Germline lookup yields CDR1 SGHNT and CDR2 YENEEA. After removal of 3 bases from V and 4 bases from J, the junction contained 5 bases not matched to a gene. The CDR3 has 14 amino acids. The CDR3 DNA is TGTGCCAGCAGCTTTAAGACAGGGCCCTATGGCTACACCTTC. Protein product: CASSFKTGPYGYTF.

The chain has TRBV5-1 and TRBJ2-2; 8 positions agree with TRBD1. This CDR3 spans 15 amino acids. CDR1 SGHRS and CDR2 YFSETQ come from the germline V gene. The trim removed 1 base at V and 4 bases at J, leaving 3 bases unmatched. CDR3 in amino acids: CASSLNTGGTGELFF. Written as DNA, the CDR3 is TGCGCCAGCAGCTTGAATACAGGGGGCACCGGGGAGCTGTTTTTT.

The gene calls are TRBV6-1 and TRBJ2-1; maybe TRBD1 (6 bases). V lost 2 bases to trimming and J lost 9 bases, with 14 bases between them. CDR3 length: 14 amino acids. Germline CDR1 MNHNS, CDR2 SASEGT. In DNA, the CDR3 is TGTGCCAGCAGTGAACAAAGCAGGGGAAGTGAGCAGTTCTTC. Encoded protein: CASSEQSRGSEQFF.

The chain combines TRBV3-1 (or the pseudogene TRBV3-2) with TRBJ2-7; perhaps TRBD1 as D (5 bases). CDR1 is LGHDT and CDR2 is YNNKEL in the germline V gene (reference sequence). V was shortened by 4 bases and J by 2 bases, with 15 bases between the two germline ends. The CDR3 totals 15 residues. In DNA form, the CDR3 reads TGTGCCAGCAGCCGCGAAGGGGTTTTCGCCTACGAGCAGTACTTC. This gives the protein CASSREGVFAYEQYF.